The present entry profiles one T cell receptor beta chain with its context. Its antigen is not yet known. No much larger clone is present one base from it, and per-base qualities are unavailable. The data derive from a study of technical replicates of blood from four donors (dated by TCRdb to 2017 to 2019). For this chain, trimming is 1 base at the V end and 4 bases at the J end, and the number of junction bases without a gene match is 5. CDR1 and CDR2 are drawn from the germline V gene: MGHRA, YSYEKL. From the cysteine through the phenylalanine, the CDR3 covers 15 amino acids. The kept DNA is CDR3 alone, 45 bases in frame from the first base. Receptor amplification or capture employed the immunoSEQ multiplex PCR assay. Sourced from immuneACCESS, this table was stored by TCRdb with only in-frame sequences that have V and J called. A share of the clones is absent; for the studies checked, an unresolved V gene accounts for under half, and the remainder has no known explanation. For this sample the table gives tens of thousands of clones, of which 90% to 95% were detected only once. The biggest ten clones account for roughly 0.26% of the sample.

Source material: T cells isolated from PBMCs. The rearranged segments are TRBV4-1 and TRBJ1-2; the central 8 bases match TRBD1. The receptor was derived from a human donor in good health. CDR3 reads: CASSQGSGGPYGYTF. The DNA sequence is as follows: TGCGCCAGCAGCCAAGGCTCAGGGGGCCCCTATGGCTACACCTTC.